A single sample is the source of the 27 T cell receptor beta chains below, sequenced in a study of shared clonotypes between healthy human individuals. Naive CD8 cells comprised CD45RO-negative, CCR7-positively selected cells, excluding terminally differentiated effector memory CD45RA+ cells. The repertoire was sequenced with immunoSEQ multiplex PCR; TCRdb's copy has only in-frame clones and lacks some. The table has roughly 2 million clones, approximately 94% seen once. What was sequenced was naive CD8+ T cells sorted from blood. The receptors here all came from a young man in good health.

This clone came up once. V and J are TRBV28 and TRBJ2-2, with D possibly called TRBD1 or TRBD2 (6 bases each). Trimming left V 2 bases short and J 7 bases short, with 11 bases between. This CDR3 is 14 amino acids long. CDR1 and CDR2 from the germline V gene are MDHEN and SYDVKM. The CDR3 spells CASSLPGAGGELFF. In DNA form, the CDR3 reads TGTGCCAGCAGTTTACCGGGGGCAGGCGGGGAGCTGTTTTTT. Complete variable domain (other parts from reference TRBV28 and TRBJ2-2): DVKVTQSSRYLVKRTGEKVFLECVQDMDHENMFWYRQDPGLGLRLIYFSYDVKMKEKGDIPEGYSVSREKKERFSLILESASTNQTSMYLCASSLPGAGGELFFGEGSRLTVL.

The genes are TRBV4-3 and TRBJ2-5, with D perhaps being TRBD1 or TRBD2 (5 bases each). The V gene lost 0 bases and the J gene lost 5 bases, with 19 bases spanning the gap. Germline CDR1 reads LGHNA; CDR2 reads YSLEER. There are 17 residues in the CDR3. CDR3 coding DNA: TGCGCCAGCAGCCAAGATCTCGGGGCGGAAGGTGATGAGACCCAGTACTTC. This gives the protein CASSQDLGAEGDETQYF.

This chain joins TRBV5-1 and TRBJ1-5; perhaps TRBD1 as D (6 bases). Germline assignment: CDR1 SGHRS and CDR2 YFSETQ. The V end lost 4 bases, the J end lost 6 bases, and 14 bases lay between the germline ends. CDR3 length equals 14 residues. CDR3 protein: CASSLEGVGQPQHF. The CDR3 nucleotides read TGCGCCAGCAGCCTCGAGGGGGTGGGTCAGCCCCAGCATTTT. The variable domain in full, with the rest retrieved from reference TRBV5-1 and TRBJ1-5, is KAGVTQTPRYLIKTRGQQVTLSCSPISGHRSVSWYQQTPGQGLQFLFEYFSETQRNKGNFPGRFSGRQFSNSRSEMNVSTLELGDSALYLCASSLEGVGQPQHFGDGTRLSIL.

Comment on this clone: Distinct nucleotide sequences in the sample also encode this CDR3. The V call is TRBV20-1, the J call TRBJ2-7, with D uncertain. Germline CDR1 reads DFQATT; CDR2 reads SNEGSKA (reference sequence). The germline V and J ends were trimmed by 3 bases and 4 bases, with 7 bases remaining between them. The CDR3 runs 11 residues. The CDR3 loop is CSARVIYEQYF. The CDR3 DNA reads as TGCAGTGCTAGGGTCATTTACGAGCAGTACTTC.

V gene TRBV6-1 combines with J gene TRBJ2-7; 9 nucleotides line up with TRBD2. CDR3 length equals 15 residues. The V gene's germline CDR1 is MNHNS and CDR2 SASEGT. The ends lost 6 bases at V and 6 bases at J; junction bases unmatched: 12. The CDR3 is CASRGGLAQSGEQYF. In DNA form, the CDR3 reads TGTGCCAGCAGGGGGGGACTAGCCCAATCTGGCGAGCAGTACTTC.

CDR3 amino acids: CASSGTPSRDRPTYEQYF. The CDR3 DNA reads TGTGCCAGCAGTGGGACCCCTAGCCGGGACAGGCCTACCTACGAGCAGTACTTC. The genes are TRBV5-6 and TRBJ2-7; 8 bases match TRBD1. The CDR3 is 18 residues long. V gave up 5 bases and J gave up 2 bases; unmatched junction bases: 18. From germline, CDR1 is SGHDT and CDR2 YYEEEE.

The V and J genes are TRBV15 and TRBJ1-5, with D possibly matching TRBD1 (5 bases). The CDR3 length is 14 residues. Per germline, CDR1 LNHNV and CDR2 YYDKDF (reference sequence). V was trimmed by 0 bases and J by 6 bases, leaving 9 bases between them. DNA for the CDR3: TGTGCCACCAGCAGAGATTTGGGGGTTCAGCCCCAGCATTTT. Its protein product is CATSRDLGVQPQHF.

In the case of this clone: The identical CDR3 is also encoded by other nucleotide sequences in the sample. The chain employs TRBV9 and TRBJ2-5; TRBD2 is a possible D gene (6 bases). This CDR3 contains 14 residues. CDR1 SGDLS and CDR2 YYNGEE come from the germline V gene. Trimming shortened V by 0 bases and J by 2 bases, and 8 bases separated the two germline ends. The CDR3 DNA sequence: TGTGCCAGCAGCGTAGTTGGGGGGCAAGAGACCCAGTACTTC. It yields the protein CASSVVGGQETQYF.

The J gene is TRBJ2-2, the V gene TRBV27; 10 bases agree with TRBD1. With V trimmed by 4 bases and J by 9 bases, 8 bases remained unmatched. CDR1 and CDR2 from the germline V gene are MNHEY and SMNVEV (reference sequence). CDR3 length: 15 residues. CDR3 coding DNA: TGTGCCAGCAGTTGGGGACAGGGGTTGTCCAGGGAGCTGTTTTTT. Its translation: CASSWGQGLSRELFF.

V usage is TRBV11-2 and J usage is TRBJ2-1, with 11 bases matching TRBD2. After removal of 6 bases from V and 10 bases from J, the junction contained 11 bases not matched to a gene. The CDR3 extends over 15 amino acids. Germline V gives CDR1 SGHAT, CDR2 FQNNGV. This CDR3 reads CASSLTSGVPIEQFF. CDR3 coding DNA: TGTGCCAGCAGTTTGACTAGCGGGGTGCCAATCGAGCAGTTCTTC.

The chain carries TRBV6-1 and TRBJ1-2; unclear D gene. The CDR3 loop spans 15 amino acids. CDR1 and CDR2 (germline): MNHNS, SASEGT. Between the trimmed V and J ends, which lost 1 base and 4 bases, there was a span of 13 bases. CDR3 bases: TGTGCCAGCAGTGAAGAGTCAGCCCGAACCTATGGCTACACCTTC. It codes for CASSEESARTYGYTF.

The chain has TRBV29-1 and TRBJ2-7; no reliable D call. This CDR3 region has 13 residues. Germline V gene sequence: CDR1 SQVTM, CDR2 ANQGSEA. Trimming removed 0 bases at V and 2 bases at J, with 8 bases between. This chain's CDR3 is CSVEEDHPYEQYF. The CDR3 nucleotides are TGCAGCGTTGAAGAGGATCACCCCTACGAGCAGTACTTC.

The genes are TRBV19 and TRBJ2-1, with TRBD1 identical over 8 bases. The germline CDR1 and CDR2 sequences are LNHDA and SQIVND (reference sequence). The CDR3 has 18 residues. The V segment lost 3 bases and the J segment 0 bases; nucleotides outside the gene matches: 10. The CDR3, as DNA: TGTGCCAGTAGTATCGGGACAGGTTCCCTCCACTCCTACAATGAGCAGTTCTTC. Its translation: CASSIGTGSLHSYNEQFF.

V is TRBV10-3 and J is TRBJ2-3; TRBD1 aligns across 9 bases. From germline, CDR1 is ENHRY and CDR2 SYGVKD. V was clipped by 3 bases and J by 2 bases; unmatched bases: 6. The CDR3 runs 16 residues. The CDR3 nucleotides are TGTGCCATCAGTGATTCCTGGACAGGGGACACAGATACGCAGTATTTT. Protein product: CAISDSWTGDTDTQYF.

On this clone: At the DNA level, this CDR3 is encoded by other sequences in the same sample as well. V usage is TRBV4-3 and J usage is TRBJ1-1, with D maybe TRBD1 (5 bases). This CDR3 contains 13 residues. Between the trimmed V and J ends, which lost 2 bases and 1 base, there was a span of 5 bases. Germline loops: CDR1 LGHNA, CDR2 YSLEER. The CDR3 loop reads CASSQTGNTEAFF. The CDR3 bases are TGCGCCAGCAGCCAAACAGGGAACACTGAAGCTTTCTTT.

This chain links TRBV25-1 with TRBJ2-5, with 10 bases matching TRBD2. The V gene's germline CDR1 is MGHDK and CDR2 SYGVNS. Losses at the gene ends were 4 bases for V and 4 bases for J; bases not matched to a gene: 6. The CDR3 is made up of 15 amino acids. CDR3: CASSAAGGRIETQYF. For the CDR3, the DNA is TGTGCCAGCAGTGCAGCGGGGGGGCGGATAGAGACCCAGTACTTC.

The chain links TRBV19 to TRBJ1-1; the match to TRBD1 covers 8 bases. V lost 0 bases and J lost 5; bases outside the gene matches: 14. Looked up from germline, CDR1 is LNHDA and CDR2 is SQIVND (reference sequence). The CDR3 has 18 amino acids. Here the CDR3 DNA reads TGTGCCAGTAGTATAGATCGTAGGACAGGGTTAATGGGTACTGAAGCTTTCTTT. Its translation: CASSIDRRTGLMGTEAFF.

The V and J genes are TRBV6-5 and TRBJ2-3; perhaps TRBD2 as D (5 bases). CDR1 is MNHEY, CDR2 SVGAGI, per germline. This CDR3 comprises 16 residues. V lost 0 bases, J lost 2 bases, and 12 bases lay in between. The CDR3 sequence is CASSYSSGLVTDTQYF. The CDR3 nucleotides are TGTGCCAGCAGTTACTCGTCGGGGTTGGTCACAGATACGCAGTATTTT.

This clone was picked up one time. The chain links TRBV4-2 to TRBJ2-1, with a tentative D call TRBD2 (5 bases). CDR3 length equals 14 residues. CDR1 is LGHNA, CDR2 YNFKEQ, per germline. The germline V and J ends were trimmed by 4 bases and 8 bases, with 15 bases remaining between them. The CDR3 DNA sequence: TGTGCCAGCAGCCTAAAAATCGGGGTCGATGAGCAGTTCTTC. Translating gives CASSLKIGVDEQFF.

This chain links TRBV6-5 with TRBJ2-3, with 9 nucleotides matching TRBD1. V trimming: 0 bases; J trimming: 3 bases; junction bases outside the gene matches: 1. Per the germline V gene, CDR1 is MNHEY and CDR2 is SVGAGI. The CDR3 length is 15 residues. The CDR3 loop reads CASSYSQGATDTQYF. The CDR3 nucleotides are TGTGCCAGCAGTTACTCACAGGGGGCAACAGATACGCAGTATTTT.

The V call is TRBV28, the J call TRBJ1-2; D remains unclear. V gave up 4 bases and J gave up 5 bases, with 11 bases separating them. The CDR3 has 13 amino acids. Per germline, CDR1 MDHEN and CDR2 SYDVKM. The CDR3, as DNA: TGTGCCAGCAGTTACGACTTCGGGTATGGCTACACCTTC. Protein product: CASSYDFGYGYTF.

The rearrangement links TRBV29-1 to TRBJ2-2; D remains unclear. Deletions cut 7 bases from V and 0 bases from J, with 15 bases between. Germline V gene sequence: CDR1 SQVTM, CDR2 ANQGSEA. The CDR3 length is 15 residues. In nucleotides, the CDR3 is TGCAGCGCCTATTCAGGCGTTGCGAACACCGGGGAGCTGTTTTTT. This translates into CSAYSGVANTGELFF.

DNA for the CDR3: TGTGCCAGCAGTTTACTTCAGGGGCTGGGGCCCTCCTACGAGCAGTACTTC. Residues: CASSLLQGLGPSYEQYF. The gene calls are TRBV27 and TRBJ2-7; perhaps TRBD1 as D (6 bases). Germline V gene sequence: CDR1 MNHEY, CDR2 SMNVEV (reference sequence). This CDR3 contains 17 residues. Trimming cost V 2 bases and J 0 bases, with 17 bases left between them.

The chain joins TRBV5-4 to TRBJ2-7, with TRBD1 matching 9 bases. The junction had 13 bases not matched to a gene; V was cut back by 3 bases and J by 3 bases. This CDR3 spans 17 amino acids. CDR1 and CDR2 from the germline V gene are SGHNT and YYREEE (reference sequence). CDR3 DNA sequence: TGTGCCAGCAGCTGGGGCCCCGGGACAGGGACCCACTACGAGCAGTACTTC. Protein product: CASSWGPGTGTHYEQYF.

Concerning this clone itself: In the same sample, other DNA sequences code for this CDR3. V gene TRBV5-4 combines with J gene TRBJ2-7, with unresolved D. Germline V gene data show CDR1 as SGHNT and CDR2 as YYREEE (reference sequence). The V gene lost 4 bases and the J gene lost 0 bases, with 5 bases spanning the gap. The CDR3 contains 12 residues. CDR3 protein: CASSVDSYEQYF. The CDR3 nucleotides read TGTGCCAGCAGCGTAGACTCCTACGAGCAGTACTTC.

The chain carries TRBV7-9 and TRBJ1-5, with 8 bases that match TRBD1. V gave up 4 bases and J gave up 5 bases; unmatched junction bases: 7. This CDR3 is 15 amino acids long. Germline V lookup: CDR1 SEHNR, CDR2 FQNEAQ (reference sequence). CDR3 residues: CASSSDTGGDQPQHF. CDR3 nucleotides: TGTGCCAGCAGCTCAGATACAGGGGGAGATCAGCCCCAGCATTTT. Full variable domain (rest looked up from reference TRBV7-9 and TRBJ1-5): DTGVSQNPRHKITKRGQNVTFRCDPISEHNRLYWYRQTLGQGPEFLTYFQNEAQLEKSRLLSDRFSAERPKGSFSTLEIQRTEQGDSAMYLCASSSDTGGDQPQHFGDGTRLSIL.

The chain combines TRBV28 with TRBJ2-7, with D unresolved. The CDR3 spans 12 residues. Per the germline V gene, CDR1 is MDHEN and CDR2 is SYDVKM. Trimming removed 4 bases at V and 7 bases at J, with 11 bases between. Here the CDR3 reads CASSSVGWEQYF. CDR3 DNA: TGTGCCAGCAGTTCGGTGGGGTGGGAGCAGTACTTC. Full variable domain (outside the CDR3, taken from reference TRBV28 and TRBJ2-7): DVKVTQSSRYLVKRTGEKVFLECVQDMDHENMFWYRQDPGLGLRLIYFSYDVKMKEKGDIPEGYSVSREKKERFSLILESASTNQTSMYLCASSSVGWEQYFGPGTRLTVT.